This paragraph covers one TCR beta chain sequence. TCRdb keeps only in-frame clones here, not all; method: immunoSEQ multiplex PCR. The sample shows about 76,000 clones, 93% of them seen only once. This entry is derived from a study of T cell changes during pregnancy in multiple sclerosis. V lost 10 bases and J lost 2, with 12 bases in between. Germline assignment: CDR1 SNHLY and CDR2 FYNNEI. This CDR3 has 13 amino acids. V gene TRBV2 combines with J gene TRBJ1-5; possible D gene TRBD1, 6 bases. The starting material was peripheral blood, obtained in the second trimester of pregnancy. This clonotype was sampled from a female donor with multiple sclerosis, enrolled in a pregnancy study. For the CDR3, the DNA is TGTGCCACCAGAGGGGGTGGCAATCAGCCCCAGCATTTT. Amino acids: CATRGGGNQPQHF.